Listed below are T cell receptor beta chains from one sample, sequenced in a study of cytomegalovirus exposure and HLA in healthy donors. This table comes from immunoSEQ multiplex PCR, and its TCRdb copy is limited to in-frame clones, with some not included. The top ten clones hold 0.95% to 1.3% of a sample with about 160,000 clones, 84% of them seen once. Sequencing used PBMCs. The receptor set was obtained from a man aged 25 to 40 in good health and CMV-seronegative. Each CDR3 is given without its conserved first and last residue. The order of the fields is V gene, clone size, J gene, CDR3 protein. Size values are once, few and many counts, or a class for expanded clones, and some rows have none.

V gene: TRBV28
clone size: .
J gene: TRBJ1-5
CDR3 protein: ASGGFVNQPQH

V gene: TRBV11-2
clone size: few
J gene: TRBJ2-3
CDR3 protein: ASSSTSGITDTQY

V gene: TRBV28
clone size: .
J gene: TRBJ2-1
CDR3 protein: ASSSYTRLAADNEQF

V gene: TRBV19
clone size: .
J gene: TRBJ1-4
CDR3 protein: ASSKDHSEKLF

V gene: TRBV2
clone size: .
J gene: TRBJ2-1
CDR3 protein: ASMDRGTRDEQF

V gene: TRBV7-9
clone size: once
J gene: TRBJ2-2
CDR3 protein: SSSRRGVPNTGELF

V gene: TRBV6-5
clone size: .
J gene: TRBJ2-7
CDR3 protein: ASSQTGDEQY

V gene: TRBV6-1
clone size: .
J gene: TRBJ1-1
CDR3 protein: ASSVDRGRPEAF

V gene: TRBV11-3
clone size: .
J gene: TRBJ2-5
CDR3 protein: ASSLDGTQLGTQY

V gene: TRBV7-3
clone size: .
J gene: TRBJ2-5
CDR3 protein: ASSTSAQETQY

V gene: TRBV13
clone size: .
J gene: TRBJ2-1
CDR3 protein: ASKEGAGGPRGNEQF

V gene: TRBV5-4
clone size: .
J gene: TRBJ1-2
CDR3 protein: ASSLDSGYT

V gene: TRBV5-4
clone size: .
J gene: TRBJ1-4
CDR3 protein: ASSRRAGKGEKLF

V gene: TRBV28
clone size: .
J gene: .
CDR3 protein: ASRDRGYEQF

V gene: TRBV5-1
clone size: few
J gene: TRBJ1-2
CDR3 protein: ASSSDSGRYGYT

V gene: TRBV7-8
clone size: .
J gene: TRBJ1-1
CDR3 protein: ASSLGGVRTEAF

V gene: TRBV15
clone size: few
J gene: TRBJ2-5
CDR3 protein: ATSRDRVGLETQY

V gene: TRBV5-4
clone size: once
J gene: TRBJ2-3
CDR3 protein: ASSPRDYTDTQY

V gene: TRBV15
clone size: .
J gene: TRBJ1-2
CDR3 protein: ATSRDPLSGLDGYT

V gene: TRBV12-5
clone size: .
J gene: TRBJ2-1
CDR3 protein: ASGRLAGGLNEQF

V gene: TRBV9
clone size: once
J gene: TRBJ2-5
CDR3 protein: ASSVAGTRQETQY

V gene: TRBV4-3
clone size: .
J gene: TRBJ2-1
CDR3 protein: ASSQDLEGNEQF

V gene: TRBV19
clone size: .
J gene: TRBJ2-4
CDR3 protein: ASTPGRVVLAKNIQY

V gene: TRBV25-1
clone size: .
J gene: TRBJ1-1
CDR3 protein: ASSDLYEAF

V gene: TRBV7-2
clone size: .
J gene: TRBJ1-6
CDR3 protein: ASSLMGQDNSPLH

V gene: TRBV6-6
clone size: .
J gene: TRBJ1-1
CDR3 protein: ASITEQGEAF

V gene: TRBV16
clone size: .
J gene: TRBJ1-6
CDR3 protein: ASSQSERVTLH

V gene: TRBV5-8
clone size: .
J gene: TRBJ1-3
CDR3 protein: ASSLRGQGAGNTIY

V gene: TRBV6-5
clone size: .
J gene: TRBJ1-6
CDR3 protein: ASTLGTWVSPLH

V gene: TRBV28
clone size: .
J gene: TRBJ2-7
CDR3 protein: ASSRDSYEQY

V gene: TRBV18
clone size: once
J gene: TRBJ2-5
CDR3 protein: ASSPLEGVSGTQY

V gene: TRBV2
clone size: .
J gene: .
CDR3 protein: ASSVGTGMFYEQY

V gene: TRBV7-9
clone size: .
J gene: TRBJ1-5
CDR3 protein: ASSTTGVTGNQPQH

V gene: TRBV5-4
clone size: .
J gene: TRBJ2-2
CDR3 protein: ASSSIAGGVTGELF

V gene: TRBV10-2
clone size: .
J gene: TRBJ1-1
CDR3 protein: ASRGQGKTEAF

V gene: TRBV7-8
clone size: .
J gene: TRBJ1-2
CDR3 protein: ASSDRGTDYGYT

V gene: TRBV1
clone size: few
J gene: TRBJ2-1
CDR3 protein: TSSQDNDTTYTKLAGPHNEQF

V gene: TRBV2
clone size: .
J gene: TRBJ2-5
CDR3 protein: ASTRDREETQY

V gene: TRBV5-1
clone size: .
J gene: TRBJ2-1
CDR3 protein: ASSPGTSGRTEQF

V gene: TRBV5-1
clone size: few
J gene: TRBJ2-7
CDR3 protein: ASSLEPRGTYEQY

V gene: TRBV5-4
clone size: .
J gene: TRBJ2-3
CDR3 protein: ASSTLLAGDTDTQY

V gene: TRBV6-5
clone size: .
J gene: TRBJ2-1
CDR3 protein: ASSYSLALGENEQF

V gene: TRBV29-1
clone size: .
J gene: TRBJ2-3
CDR3 protein: SVVQGFADTQY

V gene: TRBV6-1
clone size: .
J gene: TRBJ1-5
CDR3 protein: ASSGTGGVQPQH

V gene: TRBV28
clone size: .
J gene: TRBJ2-3
CDR3 protein: ASHIAGTDTQY

V gene: TRBV5-4
clone size: once
J gene: TRBJ1-4
CDR3 protein: ASSKGATNEKLF

V gene: TRBV19
clone size: few
J gene: TRBJ1-5
CDR3 protein: ASSIGQKGNQPQH

V gene: TRBV6-5
clone size: .
J gene: TRBJ1-1
CDR3 protein: ARRTGKDTEAF

V gene: TRBV15
clone size: .
J gene: TRBJ2-7
CDR3 protein: ATSRIQGGLAYEQY

V gene: TRBV4-3
clone size: .
J gene: TRBJ2-1
CDR3 protein: ASSQDRGLYYPNEQF

V gene: TRBV18
clone size: .
J gene: TRBJ2-7
CDR3 protein: ASSPKITSGSYEQY

V gene: TRBV28
clone size: .
J gene: TRBJ2-3
CDR3 protein: ASSLVGAGTDTQY

V gene: TRBV19
clone size: .
J gene: TRBJ2-7
CDR3 protein: ARGWAGAYEQY